One and the same sample provided the 20 T cell receptor beta chains below, sequenced in a study of cytomegalovirus exposure and HLA in healthy donors. PCR primers comprised 60 Vbeta and 13 Jbeta primers. Sequenced by immunoSEQ multiplex PCR; TCRdb stores in-frame clones only, minus some. The sample shows more than 95,000 clones, less than 85% of them seen only once. The specimen was PBMCs. The source is a female donor in good health and CMV-seronegative.

J is TRBJ2-4 and V is TRBV4-1; 11 nucleotides align to TRBD2. CDR1 and CDR2 from the germline V gene are MGHRA and YSYEKL. CDR3 length: 18 amino acids. J gave up 0 bases and V 1 base, and 5 bases lay outside the gene matches. The CDR3 loop is CASSQGLAGGIAKNIQYF. The CDR3 DNA reads as TGCGCCAGCAGCCAAGGGCTAGCGGGGGGTATAGCCAAAAACATTCAGTACTTC.

The chain combines TRBV9 with TRBJ2-6; weak D call: TRBD1 (7 bases). CDR3 length: 19 residues. Germline assignment: CDR1 SGDLS and CDR2 YYNGEE. Between the trimmed V and J ends, which lost 3 bases and 0 bases, there was a span of 19 bases. The CDR3 DNA reads as TGTGCCAGCAGCGAGGTCTGGCAGGGGGGACTCTCTGGGGCCAACGTCCTGACTTTC. Translation gives CASSEVWQGGLSGANVLTF.

The rearrangement uses TRBV2 and TRBJ2-5; no clear D. The germline V and J ends were trimmed by 3 bases and 5 bases, with 10 bases remaining between them. This CDR3 contains 13 residues. Germline CDR1 reads SNHLY; CDR2 reads FYNNEI. The CDR3 DNA reads TGTGCCAGCAGTGATTTGGGCGAGGAGACCCAGTACTTC. Translating it yields CASSDLGEETQYF.

This rearrangement joins TRBV18 to TRBJ1-2; 8 positions match TRBD1. In germline, CDR1 is KGHSH, CDR2 LQKENI. The CDR3 has 15 amino acids. The V and J ends lost 3 bases and 6 bases, in that order; junction bases with no gene match: 9. CDR3 region: CASSPGTGEQDGYTF. In nucleotides, the CDR3 is TGTGCCAGCTCACCGGGGACAGGTGAACAGGATGGCTACACCTTC.

V gene TRBV5-4 combines with J gene TRBJ1-2; D is ambiguous. Germline V gene data show CDR1 as SGHNT and CDR2 as YYREEE (reference sequence). This CDR3 is built from 13 residues. Trimming took 5 bases from V and 0 from J, leaving 8 bases between them. The CDR3 reads CASSPDTNYGYTF. The CDR3 DNA reads TGTGCCAGCAGTCCAGACACTAACTATGGCTACACCTTC.

The chain recombines TRBV4-1 with TRBJ2-1; 7 positions match TRBD2. The trim removed 6 bases at V and 9 bases at J, leaving 8 bases unmatched. CDR3 length: 13 amino acids. Germline assignment: CDR1 MGHRA and CDR2 YSYEKL. CDR3 DNA: TGCGCCAGCAGTGGGCGGGGGAGGGTTGAGCAGTTCTTC. Its protein is CASSGRGRVEQFF.

This clone was seen a handful of times. The V and J genes are TRBV6-1 and TRBJ2-3; 10 nucleotides match TRBD2. J was trimmed by 6 bases and V by 7 bases; bases with no gene match: 10. This CDR3 contains 15 residues. Germline assignment: CDR1 MNHNS and CDR2 SASEGT. This chain's CDR3 is CASTGLAGERDTQYF. The CDR3 DNA is TGTGCCAGCACTGGGCTAGCGGGAGAAAGGGATACGCAGTATTTT.

This clone was seen only a few times. CDR3: CASSLGGQGQETQYF. CDR3 nucleotides: TGTGCCAGCAGCTTAGGGGGGCAGGGTCAAGAGACCCAGTACTTC. This chain links TRBV7-6 with TRBJ2-5; TRBD1 might be the D (6 bases). The ends were cut back, 1 base at V and 2 bases at J, with 11 bases in the middle. Germline CDR1 is SGHVS and CDR2 is FNYEAQ. The CDR3 runs 15 residues.

This clone came up once. This chain connects TRBV4-2 to TRBJ2-1, with TRBD2 matching over 8 bases. In germline, CDR1 is LGHNA, CDR2 YNFKEQ. The CDR3 runs 15 residues. V trimming: 4 bases; J trimming: 6 bases; junction bases outside the gene matches: 8. CDR3 sequence (DNA): TGTGCCAGCAGCCCGGGGGGGGCGGGAGCCAATGAGCAGTTCTTC. Translated, it gives CASSPGGAGANEQFF.

V gene TRBV5-6 combines with J gene TRBJ1-1, with 7 bases lining up with TRBD1. The V and J ends lost 0 bases and 2 bases, in that order; junction bases with no gene match: 7. CDR1 and CDR2 (germline): SGHDT, YYEEEE. This CDR3 region has 16 residues. The CDR3 spells CASSLGLGTANTEAFF. The CDR3 DNA reads as TGTGCCAGCAGCTTGGGGCTTGGGACAGCTAACACTGAAGCTTTCTTT. The full variable domain, its missing parts supplied by reference TRBV5-6 and TRBJ1-1, is DAGVTQSPTHLIKTRGQQVTLRCSPKSGHDTVSWYQQALGQGPQFIFQYYEEEERQRGNFPDRFSGHQFPNYSSELNVNALLLGDSALYLCASSLGLGTANTEAFFGQGTRLTVV.

The chain links TRBV6-5 to TRBJ1-4; D is possibly TRBD1 (5 bases). This CDR3 is 13 amino acids long. Germline loops: CDR1 MNHEY, CDR2 SVGAGI. Trimming shortened V by 5 bases and J by 6 bases, and 10 bases separated the two germline ends. CDR3 DNA sequence: TGTGCCAGCAGTGGGGCTTCGGATGAAAAACTGTTTTTT. Translated, it gives CASSGASDEKLFF.

This chain connects TRBV2 to TRBJ1-3; TRBD1 aligns across 8 bases. The CDR3 extends over 15 amino acids. J gave up 4 bases and V 6 bases, and 8 bases lay outside the gene matches. Germline CDR1 is SNHLY and CDR2 is FYNNEI. CDR3 amino acids: CASSSGTGDGNTIYF. CDR3 DNA: TGTGCCAGCAGCTCCGGGACAGGAGACGGAAACACCATATATTTT. The whole variable domain, remainder taken from reference TRBV2 and TRBJ1-3, is EPEVTQTPSHQVTQMGQEVILRCVPISNHLYFYWYRQILGQKVEFLVSFYNNEISEKSEIFDDQFSVERPDGSNFTLKIRSTKLEDSAMYFCASSSGTGDGNTIYFGEGSWLTVV.

Concerning this clone itself: The junction and the germline gene differ at one end; a read error may be behind it. The CDR3 DNA reads as TGCGCCAGCAGTAAGGGACAGAACTCTGGGGCCAACGGCCTGACTTTC. This translates into CASSKGQNSGANGLTF. The chain couples TRBV5-1 to TRBJ2-6; TRBD1 matches 7 bases. Germline V gene lookup returns CDR1 SGHRS and CDR2 YFSETQ. This CDR3 is built from 16 residues.

The chain uses TRBV19 and TRBJ1-1; 7 positions match TRBD1. The CDR3 contains 14 residues. Germline V gene sequence: CDR1 LNHDA, CDR2 SQIVND (reference sequence). V lost 3 bases and J lost 4; bases outside the gene matches: 5. The CDR3 bases are TGTGCCAGTAGTATGAGGGGGCGAGTCACTGAAGCTTTCTTT. Amino acid sequence: CASSMRGRVTEAFF. Drawing the rest from reference TRBV19 and TRBJ1-1, the complete variable domain is DGGITQSPKYLFRKEGQNVTLSCEQNLNHDAMYWYRQDPGQGLRLIYYSQIVNDFQKGDIAEGYSVSREKKESFPLTVTSAQKNPTAFYLCASSMRGRVTEAFFGQGTRLTVV.

V and J are TRBV10-3 and TRBJ1-1; 7 bases are a match to TRBD1. The CDR3 is 15 residues long. The V segment lost 2 bases and the J segment 1 base; nucleotides outside the gene matches: 4. CDR1 and CDR2 (germline): ENHRY, SYGVKD. CDR3 region: CAISEPDRANTEAFF. The CDR3, as DNA: TGTGCCATCAGTGAGCCCGACAGGGCGAACACTGAAGCTTTCTTT.

The J gene is TRBJ1-5, the V gene TRBV18, with D perhaps matching TRBD1 (5 bases). Germline V gene data show CDR1 as KGHSH and CDR2 as LQKENI. V gave up 5 bases and J gave up 1 base, with 18 bases separating them. The CDR3 totals 17 residues. DNA for the CDR3: TGTGCCAGCTCAAGGGGAACGGGCAGCCAAAGCAATCAGCCCCAGCATTTT. This gives the protein CASSRGTGSQSNQPQHF.

The chain links TRBV30 to TRBJ1-3; 7 bases are shared with TRBD1. The germline gives CDR1 GTSNPN, CDR2 SVGIG (reference sequence). The V and J ends lost 3 bases and 0 bases, in that order; junction bases with no gene match: 2. The CDR3 covers 14 residues. The CDR3 DNA is TGTGCCTGGAGGACAGGGAACTCTGGAAACACCATATATTTT. Translated: CAWRTGNSGNTIYF.

The chain has TRBV7-8 and TRBJ1-5, with a tentative D call TRBD1 (5 bases). V shed 1 base and J shed 0 bases, with 10 bases lying between them. The CDR3 is made up of 16 amino acids. Germline loops: CDR1 SGHVS, CDR2 FQNEAQ. In DNA form, the CDR3 reads TGTGCCAGCAGCTTAGGGGGGGGATATAGCAATCAGCCCCAGCATTTT. Its protein product is CASSLGGGYSNQPQHF. Looking up the rest from reference TRBV7-8 and TRBJ1-5 gives the full variable domain: GAGVSQSPRYKVAKRGQDVALRCDPISGHVSLFWYQQALGQGPEFLTYFQNEAQLDKSGLPSDRFFAERPEGSVSTLKIQRTQQEDSAVYLCASSLGGGYSNQPQHFGDGTRLSIL.

This rearrangement joins TRBV29-1 to TRBJ1-2; 10 bases are shared with TRBD1. V lost 6 bases and J lost 6; bases outside the gene matches: 1. Germline CDR1 and CDR2: SQVTM and ANQGSEA. The CDR3 is made up of 11 amino acids. The CDR3 DNA reads TGCAGCGTGGGGACAGGGGATGGCTACACCTTC. It encodes CSVGTGDGYTF.

This chain links TRBV27 with TRBJ2-1, with TRBD2 identical over 12 bases. Germline V gene data show CDR1 as MNHEY and CDR2 as SMNVEV (reference sequence). This CDR3 has 17 residues. V was pared by 11 bases and J by 4 bases, with 15 bases of the junction left unmatched. The CDR3 sequence: CARHPGLAGGSYNEQFF. In nucleotides, the CDR3 is TGTGCCCGCCACCCCGGGCTAGCGGGAGGGTCGTACAATGAGCAGTTCTTC.